One and the same sample provided the 7 T cell receptor beta chains below, sequenced in a study of identifying expanded T cells in peripheral blood. Assay: immunoSEQ multiplex PCR; the TCRdb copy retains only in-frame clones and omits some. This sample has approximately 91,000 clones, with about 91% found just once. Sequencing was performed on blood. The receptors were sampled from a person aged 18 to 70 in good health.

The genes are TRBV5-1 and TRBJ1-5; 12 bases map to TRBD1. From germline, CDR1 is SGHRS and CDR2 YFSETQ. V shed 2 bases, J shed 3 bases, and the junction held 3 bases outside the gene matches. The CDR3 length is 16 residues. As DNA, the CDR3 is TGCGCCAGCAGCTTTGGGACAGGGGGCAACAATCAGCCCCAGCATTTT. Translation: CASSFGTGGNNQPQHF.

This chain connects TRBV6-6 to TRBJ2-7; perhaps TRBD2 as D (5 bases). V lost 4 bases to trimming and J lost 0 bases, with 13 bases between them. Per the germline V gene, CDR1 is MNHNY and CDR2 is SVGAGI (reference sequence). This CDR3 is built from 15 residues. The CDR3 DNA sequence: TGTGCCAGCAGTTCCGGAGCGGTGAGCTCCTACGAGCAGTACTTC. Protein product: CASSSGAVSSYEQYF.

The chain employs TRBV7-9 and TRBJ2-2; 7 bases match TRBD1. The junction had 1 base not matched to a gene; V was cut back by 3 bases and J by 3 bases. Germline CDR1 is SEHNR and CDR2 is FQNEAQ (reference sequence). The CDR3 has 14 residues. The CDR3 DNA reads as TGTGCCAGCAGCTTCACAGGGGACACCGGGGAGCTGTTTTTT. Encoded protein: CASSFTGDTGELFF.

V is TRBV19 and J is TRBJ2-6; a possible D gene is TRBD1 (6 bases). V was cut by 6 bases and J by 1 base, with 10 bases left in between. The CDR3 consists of 15 residues. From germline, CDR1 is LNHDA and CDR2 SQIVND (reference sequence). This CDR3 is CASSQGGSGANVLTF. Here the CDR3 DNA reads TGTGCCAGTAGCCAAGGGGGTTCTGGGGCCAACGTCCTGACTTTC.

This chain connects TRBV5-1 to TRBJ2-5; 7 bases line up with TRBD1. Germline lookup yields CDR1 SGHRS and CDR2 YFSETQ. This CDR3 has 14 amino acids. V dropped 6 bases and J dropped 5; count of bases not matched to a gene: 10. The CDR3 loop is CASTITGVGETQYF. CDR3 coding DNA: TGCGCCAGCACTATAACAGGGGTAGGGGAGACCCAGTACTTC.

The chain joins TRBV7-2 to TRBJ1-5, with D unclear. There are 14 residues in the CDR3. The V end lost 0 bases, the J end lost 3 bases, and 6 bases lay between the germline ends. Germline-derived CDR1 and CDR2 are SGHTA and FQGNSA. The CDR3 DNA follows: TGTGCCAGCAGCTTAGCAATACCCAATCAGCCCCAGCATTTT. Translating it yields CASSLAIPNQPQHF.

V gene TRBV5-1 combines with J gene TRBJ2-7, with D tentatively TRBD1 or TRBD2 (5 bases each). Per the germline V gene, CDR1 is SGHRS and CDR2 is YFSETQ. This CDR3 contains 15 residues. Trimming took 0 bases from V and 3 from J, leaving 13 bases between them. CDR3 coding DNA: TGCGCCAGCAGCTTGGTCTGGGGGTTAGGCTACGAGCAGTACTTC. The encoded protein is CASSLVWGLGYEQYF.